Shown below are 8 T cell receptor beta chains from a single sample sequenced in a study of blood T cell repertoires in COVID-19. TCRdb's table, derived via immunoSEQ multiplex PCR, lists solely in-frame clones and lacks some. The sample contains under 150,000 clones, 85% of which appear only once. What was sequenced was peripheral blood. The receptors stem from a human donor in a cohort sampled during active COVID-19.

The J gene is TRBJ2-2, the V gene TRBV7-9; 8 bases align to TRBD1. Germline V lookup: CDR1 SEHNR, CDR2 FQNEAQ (reference sequence). The trim removed 4 bases at V and 1 base at J, leaving 2 bases unmatched. This CDR3 has 15 residues. CDR3 DNA: TGTGCCAGCAGCTCCGGGACAGGGAACACCGGGGAGCTGTTTTTT. Amino acids: CASSSGTGNTGELFF.

The chain has TRBV4-3 and TRBJ2-6; possible D gene TRBD2, 5 bases. V was clipped by 0 bases and J by 4 bases, with 13 bases between them. The germline V gene has CDR1 LGHNA and CDR2 YSLEER. The CDR3 totals 17 residues. This chain's CDR3 is CASSQESGSGGANVLTF. The CDR3 nucleotides read TGCGCCAGCAGCCAAGAATCGGGGTCGGGAGGGGCCAACGTCCTGACTTTC.

V gene TRBV29-1 combines with J gene TRBJ2-7; TRBD1 matches 8 bases. The length of the CDR3 is 17 residues. After removal of 3 bases from V and 3 bases from J, the junction contained 16 bases not matched to a gene. CDR1 and CDR2 (germline): SQVTM, ANQGSEA. Here the CDR3 reads CSVEGREGGQANYEQYF. The CDR3 DNA follows: TGCAGCGTTGAGGGACGAGAGGGGGGACAGGCGAACTACGAGCAGTACTTC.

This sequence joins TRBV3-1 (or the pseudogene TRBV3-2) and TRBJ2-2, with D hard to call. Germline V CDR1 and CDR2: LGHDT, YNNKEL (reference sequence). The CDR3 length is 10 residues. V was pared by 4 bases and J by 16 bases, with 10 bases between. The CDR3 sequence is CASSLCLRFF. The CDR3 DNA sequence: TGTGCCAGCAGCCTTTGCCTTAGGTTTTTT.

This clone turned up a few times. The V and J genes are TRBV30 and TRBJ2-1, with 14 bases matching TRBD2. Germline CDR1 and CDR2: GTSNPN and SVGIG (reference sequence). V dropped 5 bases and J dropped 9; count of bases not matched to a gene: 9. This CDR3 has 15 residues. CDR3 nucleotides: TGTGCCTGGTCCCAGACTAGCGGGGGGGCTGGTGAGCAGTTCTTC. Its protein product is CAWSQTSGGAGEQFF.

The chain has TRBV23-1 and TRBJ2-7; a possible D gene is TRBD1 (5 bases). TRBV23-1 is treated as an ORF (open reading frame) with a function not yet certain. The CDR3 is 18 residues long. Deletions cut 3 bases from V and 9 bases from J, with 30 bases between. In nucleotides, the CDR3 is TGCGCCAGCAGTCATCAGCCAGGGTTCAGTGGTCATCTATCAGGGCAGTACTTC. It translates to CASSHQPGFSGHLSGQYF.

The J gene is TRBJ2-3, the V gene TRBV6-5, with D tentatively TRBD1 (5 bases). This CDR3 has 13 amino acids. Germline V gene data show CDR1 as MNHEY and CDR2 as SVGAGI. V lost 8 bases and J 3 bases, leaving 12 bases between the germline ends. The CDR3 region is CASRAGQTDTQYF. The CDR3 DNA reads as TGTGCCAGCCGAGCAGGACAAACAGATACGCAGTATTTT.

V gene TRBV7-2 combines with J gene TRBJ1-5; 7 nucleotides agree with TRBD1. The germline V gene has CDR1 SGHTA and CDR2 FQGNSA. The ends lost 0 bases at V and 3 bases at J; junction bases unmatched: 5. The CDR3 is 16 residues long. CDR3 loop: CASSLATGRVNQPQHF. Here the CDR3 DNA reads TGTGCCAGCAGCTTAGCGACAGGGCGAGTCAATCAGCCCCAGCATTTT.